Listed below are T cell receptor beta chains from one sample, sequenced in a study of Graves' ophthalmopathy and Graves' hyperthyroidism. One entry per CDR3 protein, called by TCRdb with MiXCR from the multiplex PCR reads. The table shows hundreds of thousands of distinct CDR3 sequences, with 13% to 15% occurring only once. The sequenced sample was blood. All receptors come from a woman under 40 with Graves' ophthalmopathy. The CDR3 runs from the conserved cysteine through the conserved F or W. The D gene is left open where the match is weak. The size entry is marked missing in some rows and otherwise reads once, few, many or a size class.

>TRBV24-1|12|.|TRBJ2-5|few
TGTGCCACCAGTGATTTGGCGGCGACCCAGTACTTC
CATSDLAATQYF
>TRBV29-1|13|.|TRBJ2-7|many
TGCAGCGTTGATGGAGGAGGGTCCGTCGAGCAGTACTTC
CSVDGGGSVEQYF
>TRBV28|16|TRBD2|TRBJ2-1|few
TGTGCCAGCAGTTCAGCGGGGGCGAACCAATACAATGAGCAGTTCTTC
CASSSAGANQYNEQFF
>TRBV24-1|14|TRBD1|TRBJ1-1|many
TGTGCCACCAGTGAAGGGGGCTTTGGGACTGAAGCTTTCTTT
CATSEGGFGTEAFF
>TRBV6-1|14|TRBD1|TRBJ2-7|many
TGTGCCAGCACCTCCGGGACAGGTGGCTACGAGCAGTACTTC
CASTSGTGGYEQYF
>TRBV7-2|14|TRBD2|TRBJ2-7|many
TGTGCCAGCAGCTTTCCCGGGAGGGCCGACGAGCAGTACTTC
CASSFPGRADEQYF
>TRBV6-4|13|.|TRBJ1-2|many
TGTGCCAGCAGCCCTATCGCCGGGGGTGGCTACACCTTC
CASSPIAGGGYTF
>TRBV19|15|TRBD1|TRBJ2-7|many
TGTGCCAGTAGTGTTGGGACAGGGCCTACCTACGAGCAGTACTTC
CASSVGTGPTYEQYF
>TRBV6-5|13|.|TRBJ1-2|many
TGTGCCAGCAGTTATCGAAAGAACTATGGCTACACCTTC
CASSYRKNYGYTF
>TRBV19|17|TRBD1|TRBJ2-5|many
TGTGCCAGTAGTATAGCGACACCGGACAGGGCCCAAGAGACCCAGTACTTC
CASSIATPDRAQETQYF
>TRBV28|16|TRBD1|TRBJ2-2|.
TGTGCCAGCACCGGAGAGGACAGGGCCAACACCGGGGAGCTGTTTTTT
CASTGEDRANTGELFF